The 5 T cell receptor beta chains below come from one sample, sequenced in a study of naive and memory T cell subsets. Two oligonucleotides, mixed equimolar, formed the beta constant-region primer covering TRBC1 and TRBC2. Each CDR3 protein is one row after TCRdb ran MiXCR on the UMI-ligation and nested PCR reads. The repertoire has approximately 82,000 distinct CDR3 sequences, more than 6.5% of them found once; the top ten carry about 1.6%. What was sequenced was central memory CD4+ T cells from blood. Receptors were obtained from a human donor in good health.

The CDR3 reads CASSLGSGAYSYNEQFF. The DNA for the CDR3 is TGTGCCAGCAGCTTAGGTTCGGGGGCTTATTCCTACAATGAGCAGTTCTTC. The chain has TRBV7-2 and TRBJ2-1; either TRBD1 or TRBD2 may fit D (6 bases each). The V gene lost 1 base and the J gene lost 1 base, with 14 bases spanning the gap. The CDR3 is made up of 17 amino acids. Germline CDR1 is SGHTA and CDR2 is FQGNSA.

This clonotype showed up just once. The chain has TRBV12-3 or TRBV12-4 and TRBJ2-3, with D tentatively TRBD1 (6 bases). V was clipped by 5 bases and J by 5 bases, with 11 bases between them. There are 13 residues in the CDR3. The CDR3, as DNA: TGTGCCAGCAGTCCAGGGGTGGGAGATACGCAGTATTTT. Its translation is CASSPGVGDTQYF.

This clonotype appeared a few times. CDR3 sequence: CASSLGTSGNVGEQFF. The CDR3 coding sequence is TGTGCCAGCAGCCTCGGGACTAGCGGGAATGTGGGAGAGCAGTTCTTC. The chain joins TRBV28 to TRBJ2-1; 13 bases agree with TRBD2. The germline V gene has CDR1 MDHEN and CDR2 SYDVKM. The CDR3 has 16 residues. Trimming at V came to 6 bases and at J to 10 bases, leaving 12 bases not matched to a gene.

The V gene is TRBV7-9, the J gene TRBJ2-6; the D is unclear. CDR1 and CDR2 (germline): SEHNR, FQNEAQ (reference sequence). V was pared by 5 bases and J by 0 bases, with 11 bases between. The CDR3 runs 16 residues. The CDR3 here is CASSTPRTSGANVLTF. CDR3 DNA sequence: TGTGCCAGCAGCACCCCAAGGACCTCTGGGGCCAACGTCCTGACTTTC.

This clonotype occurred many times. The V and J genes are TRBV9 and TRBJ2-1; 11 bases line up with TRBD2. This CDR3 comprises 20 residues. With 4 bases clipped from V and 0 bases from J, the junction kept 15 bases outside the gene matches. Germline values: CDR1 SGDLS, CDR2 YYNGEE. The CDR3 loop reads CASSQRPGTSGDSSYNEQFF. DNA for the CDR3: TGTGCCAGCAGCCAAAGACCCGGGACTAGCGGCGACAGCTCCTACAATGAGCAGTTCTTC.